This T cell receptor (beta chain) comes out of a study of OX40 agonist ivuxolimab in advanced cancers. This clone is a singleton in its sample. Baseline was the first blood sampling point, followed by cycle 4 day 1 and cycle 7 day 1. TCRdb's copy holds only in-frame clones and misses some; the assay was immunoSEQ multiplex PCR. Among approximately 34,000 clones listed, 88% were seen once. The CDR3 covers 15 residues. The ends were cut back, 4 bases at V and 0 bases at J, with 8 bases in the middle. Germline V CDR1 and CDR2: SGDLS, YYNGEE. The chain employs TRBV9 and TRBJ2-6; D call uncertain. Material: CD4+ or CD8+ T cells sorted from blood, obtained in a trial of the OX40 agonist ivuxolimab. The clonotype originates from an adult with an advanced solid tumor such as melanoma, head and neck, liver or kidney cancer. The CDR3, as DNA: TGTGCCAGCAGCCGCTGGAGCTCTGGGGCCAACGTCCTGACTTTC. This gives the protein CASSRWSSGANVLTF.